This note documents a single T cell receptor beta chain sequence. Trimming pared 8 bases from V and 5 bases from J, leaving 16 bases between. The length of the CDR3 is 14 residues. CDR1 is SNHLY, CDR2 FYNNEI, per germline. Methods used by the authors: Researchers report that nucleated cell counts were estimated from reference gene primer amplification. Profiled with immunoSEQ multiplex PCR; TCRdb holds only in-frame clones, not every one. V and J calls and clone size are those listed in that table; D and trimming were worked out from the DNA. The table shows roughly 340,000 clones, with 80% to 90% occurring only once. The data derive from a study of blood T cell repertoires in COVID-19. In the study overall: Nucleic acid was either cDNA or gDNA, and it came from T cells, B-cell-depleted T cells, or PBMCs.

The clonotype comes from a man aged 18-30 years who had recovered from COVID-19. The chain carries TRBV2 and TRBJ2-1; D might be TRBD1 (6 bases). Material: PBMCs or T cells enriched from blood (not recorded which). In nucleotides, the CDR3 is TGTGCCAGCCATAGGGACAACAATGACAATGAGCAGTTCTTC. This sequence encodes CASHRDNNDNEQFF.